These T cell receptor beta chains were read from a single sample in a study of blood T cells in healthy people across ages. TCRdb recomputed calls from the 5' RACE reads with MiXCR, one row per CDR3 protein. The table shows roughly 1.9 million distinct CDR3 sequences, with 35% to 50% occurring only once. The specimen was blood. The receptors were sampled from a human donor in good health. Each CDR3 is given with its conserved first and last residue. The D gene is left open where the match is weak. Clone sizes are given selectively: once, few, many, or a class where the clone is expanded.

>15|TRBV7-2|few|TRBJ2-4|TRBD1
TGTGCCAGCAGCTACAGGGGGCGAACCTACAATGAGCAGTACTTC
CASSYRGRTYNEQYF
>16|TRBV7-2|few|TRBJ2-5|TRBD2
TGTGCCAGCAGCTTAGGAAAGGCGGGGGGACAAGAGACCCAGTACTTC
CASSLGKAGGQETQYF
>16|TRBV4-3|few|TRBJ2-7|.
TGCGCCAGCAGCCAAGGTTGGCCAGGGAGCTCCTACGAGCAGTACTTC
CASSQGWPGSSYEQYF
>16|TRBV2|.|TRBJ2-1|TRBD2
TGTGCCAGCATAAGAATGACTAGCGGGGGGGACAATGAGCAGTTCTTC
CASIRMTSGGDNEQFF
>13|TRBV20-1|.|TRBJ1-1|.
TGCAGCGCTCCGCCGGGACAGAACACTGAAGCTTTCTTT
CSAPPGQNTEAFF
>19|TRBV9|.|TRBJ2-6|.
TGTGCCAGCAGCGGGGCAGGGTTGACCCACGACTCGGGGGCCAACGTCCTGACTTTC
CASSGAGLTHDSGANVLTF
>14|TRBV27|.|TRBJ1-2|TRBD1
TGTGCCAGCAGCCAGGGGGGGGTCACGGGCGGCTACACCTTC
CASSQGGVTGGYTF
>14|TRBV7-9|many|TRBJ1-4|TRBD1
TGCGCCAGCAGCTTTGGACAGGGCAATGAAAAACTGTTTTTT
CASSFGQGNEKLFF
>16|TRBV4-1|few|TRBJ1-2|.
TGCGCCAGCAGCCAAGGGCAAGACTGGAGCAGGAATGGCTACACCTTC
CASSQGQDWSRNGYTF
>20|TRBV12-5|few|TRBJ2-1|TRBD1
TGTGCTAGTGGTTTGGTATCGTGGACAGGAGAATATACAGCCTACAATGAGCAGTTCTTC
CASGLVSWTGEYTAYNEQFF
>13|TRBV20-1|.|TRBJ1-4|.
TGCAGTGCAGGAGGGGGGGCGAATGAAAAACTGTTTTTT
CSAGGGANEKLFF
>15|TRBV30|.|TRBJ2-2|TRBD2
TGTGCCTGGAGTCAGAGGACTAGCGGCGGCGGGGAGCTGTTTTTT
CAWSQRTSGGGELFF
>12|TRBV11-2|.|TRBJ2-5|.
TGTGCCAGCAGTTCGGACGGGAAGACCCAGTACTTC
CASSSDGKTQYF